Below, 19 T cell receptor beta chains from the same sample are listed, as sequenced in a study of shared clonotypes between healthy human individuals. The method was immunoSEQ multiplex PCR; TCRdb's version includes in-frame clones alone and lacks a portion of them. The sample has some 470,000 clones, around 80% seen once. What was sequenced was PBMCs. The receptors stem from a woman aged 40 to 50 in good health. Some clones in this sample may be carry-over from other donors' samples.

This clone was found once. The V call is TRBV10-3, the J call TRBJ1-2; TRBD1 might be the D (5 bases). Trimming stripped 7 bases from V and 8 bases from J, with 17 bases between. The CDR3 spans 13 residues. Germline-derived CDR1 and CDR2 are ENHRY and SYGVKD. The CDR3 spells CAITLWQGEGYTF. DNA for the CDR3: TGTGCCATCACTCTCTGGCAGGGAGAGGGCTACACCTTC.

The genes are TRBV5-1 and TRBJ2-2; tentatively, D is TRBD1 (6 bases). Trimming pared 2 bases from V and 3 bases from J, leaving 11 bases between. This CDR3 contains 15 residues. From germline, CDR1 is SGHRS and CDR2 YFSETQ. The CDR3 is CASSFGDTDTGELFF. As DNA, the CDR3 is TGCGCCAGCAGCTTCGGGGACACAGACACCGGGGAGCTGTTTTTT.

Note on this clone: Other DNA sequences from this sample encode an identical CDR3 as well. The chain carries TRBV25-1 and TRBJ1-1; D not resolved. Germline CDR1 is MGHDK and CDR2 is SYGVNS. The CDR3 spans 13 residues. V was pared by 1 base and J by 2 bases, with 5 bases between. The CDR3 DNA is TGTGCCAGCAGTGAATTGGGAAACACTGAAGCTTTCTTT. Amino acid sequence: CASSELGNTEAFF.

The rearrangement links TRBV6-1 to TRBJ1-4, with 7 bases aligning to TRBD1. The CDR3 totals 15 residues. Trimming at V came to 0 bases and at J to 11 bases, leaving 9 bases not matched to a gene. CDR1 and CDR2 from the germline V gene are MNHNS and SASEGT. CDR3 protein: CASSEAPGDSFKLFF. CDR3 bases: TGTGCCAGCAGTGAAGCGCCCGGGGACAGTTTCAAACTGTTTTTT.

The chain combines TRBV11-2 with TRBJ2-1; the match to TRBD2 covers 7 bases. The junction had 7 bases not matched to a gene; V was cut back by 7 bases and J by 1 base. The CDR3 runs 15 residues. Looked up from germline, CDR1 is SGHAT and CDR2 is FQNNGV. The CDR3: CASTLGAGSYNEQFF. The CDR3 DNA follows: TGTGCCAGCACCCTCGGAGCGGGGTCCTACAATGAGCAGTTCTTC.

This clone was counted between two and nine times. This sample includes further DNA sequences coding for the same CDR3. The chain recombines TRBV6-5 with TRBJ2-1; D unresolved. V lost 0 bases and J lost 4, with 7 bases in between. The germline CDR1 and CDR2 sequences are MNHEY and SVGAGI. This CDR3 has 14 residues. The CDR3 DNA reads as TGTGCCAGCAGTTACTCGGGTGGATACAATGAGCAGTTCTTC. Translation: CASSYSGGYNEQFF.

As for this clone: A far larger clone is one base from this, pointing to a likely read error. In DNA, the CDR3 is TGTGCCTGGAGTGTACAGCAAGGGACCCAGTACTTC. This encodes CAWSVQQGTQYF. The genes are TRBV30 and TRBJ2-5; D is undetermined. CDR3 size: 12 residues. Germline V CDR1 and CDR2: GTSNPN, SVGIG (reference sequence).

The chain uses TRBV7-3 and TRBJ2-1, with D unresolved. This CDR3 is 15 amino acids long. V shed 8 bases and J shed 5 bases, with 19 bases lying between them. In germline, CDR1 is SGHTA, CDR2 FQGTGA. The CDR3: CASSPGSGGNNEQFF. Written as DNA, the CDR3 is TGTGCCAGCTCCCCGGGTTCTGGCGGAAACAATGAGCAGTTCTTC.

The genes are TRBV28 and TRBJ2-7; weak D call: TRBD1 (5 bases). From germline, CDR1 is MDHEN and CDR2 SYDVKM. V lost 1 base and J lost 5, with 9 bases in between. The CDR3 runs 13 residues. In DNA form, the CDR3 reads TGTGCCAGCAGTTTATTAGGGGTTCACGAGCAGTACTTC. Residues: CASSLLGVHEQYF.

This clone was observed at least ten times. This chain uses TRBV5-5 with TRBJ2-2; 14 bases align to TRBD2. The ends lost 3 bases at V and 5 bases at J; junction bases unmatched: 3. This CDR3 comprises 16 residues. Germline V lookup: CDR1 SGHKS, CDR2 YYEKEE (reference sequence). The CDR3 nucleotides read TGTGCCAGCAGCTGGGGACTAGCGGGAGCAACCGGGGAGCTGTTTTTT. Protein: CASSWGLAGATGELFF.

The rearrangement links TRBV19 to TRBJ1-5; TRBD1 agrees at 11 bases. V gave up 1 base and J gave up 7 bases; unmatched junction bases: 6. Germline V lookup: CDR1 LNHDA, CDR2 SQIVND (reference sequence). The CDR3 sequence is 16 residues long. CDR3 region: CASSIAPGTGGQPQHF. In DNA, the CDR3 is TGTGCCAGTAGTATAGCCCCCGGGACAGGGGGGCAGCCCCAGCATTTT.

CDR3 sequence (DNA): TGCGCCAGCAGCCAACAGGGGGCGGGCACAGATACGCAGTATTTT. Its protein is CASSQQGAGTDTQYF. V usage is TRBV5-1 and J usage is TRBJ2-3; 9 bases align to TRBD1. The V gene end was trimmed by 4 bases and the J gene end by 1 base; junction bases not matched to a gene: 4. The V gene's germline CDR1 is SGHRS and CDR2 YFSETQ. CDR3 length: 15 residues.

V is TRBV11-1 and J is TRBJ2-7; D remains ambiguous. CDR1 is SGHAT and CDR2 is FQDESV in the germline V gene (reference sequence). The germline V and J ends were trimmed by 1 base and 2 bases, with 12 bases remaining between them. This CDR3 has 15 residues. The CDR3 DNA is TGTGCCAGCAGCTTAGATCAGCGACAAACCTACGAGCAGTACTTC. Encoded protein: CASSLDQRQTYEQYF.

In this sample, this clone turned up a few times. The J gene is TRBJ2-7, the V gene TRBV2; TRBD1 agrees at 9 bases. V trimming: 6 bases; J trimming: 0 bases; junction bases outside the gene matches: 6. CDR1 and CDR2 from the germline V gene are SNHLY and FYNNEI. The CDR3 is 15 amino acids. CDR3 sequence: CASRLTGGSSYEQYF. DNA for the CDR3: TGTGCCAGCAGGTTGACAGGGGGAAGCTCCTACGAGCAGTACTTC.

The CDR3 region has the DNA TGCGCCAGCAGCTTGAGCCTAGCGGGAGGTTCCGAGCAGTACTTC. Protein product: CASSLSLAGGSEQYF. The chain has TRBV5-1 and TRBJ2-7, with 11 bases matching TRBD2. Germline CDR1 reads SGHRS; CDR2 reads YFSETQ. This CDR3 is built from 15 residues. Trimming at V came to 1 base and at J to 6 bases, leaving 6 bases not matched to a gene. Full variable domain (rest looked up from reference TRBV5-1 and TRBJ2-7): KAGVTQTPRYLIKTRGQQVTLSCSPISGHRSVSWYQQTPGQGLQFLFEYFSETQRNKGNFPGRFSGRQFSNSRSEMNVSTLELGDSALYLCASSLSLAGGSEQYFGPGTRLTVT.

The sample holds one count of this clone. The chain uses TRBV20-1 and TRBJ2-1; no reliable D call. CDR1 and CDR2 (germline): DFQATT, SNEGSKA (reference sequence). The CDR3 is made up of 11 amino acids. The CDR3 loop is CSETLANEQFF. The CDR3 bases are TGCAGCGAGACCCTGGCCAATGAGCAGTTCTTC.

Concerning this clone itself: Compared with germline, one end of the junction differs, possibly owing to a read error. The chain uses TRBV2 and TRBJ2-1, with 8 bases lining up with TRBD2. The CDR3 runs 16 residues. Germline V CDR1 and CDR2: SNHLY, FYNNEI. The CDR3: CASSEEEAGAPDEQFF. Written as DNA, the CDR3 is TGTGCCAGCAGCGAAGAGGAAGCGGGAGCACCCGATGAGCAGTTCTTC. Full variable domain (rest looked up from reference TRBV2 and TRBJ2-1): EPEVTQTPSHQVTQMGQEVILRCVPISNHLYFYWYRQILGQKVEFLVSFYNNEISEKSEIFDDQFSVERPDGSNFTLKIRSTKLEDSAMYFCASSEEEAGAPDEQFFGPGTRLTVL.

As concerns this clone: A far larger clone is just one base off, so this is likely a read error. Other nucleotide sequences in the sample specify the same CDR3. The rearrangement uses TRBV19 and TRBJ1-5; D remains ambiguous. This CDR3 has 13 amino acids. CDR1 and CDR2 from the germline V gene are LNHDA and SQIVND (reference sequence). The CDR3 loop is CASSEVRGQPQHF. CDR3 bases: TGTGCCAGTAGTGAGGTCCGAGGGCAGCCCCAGCATTTC.

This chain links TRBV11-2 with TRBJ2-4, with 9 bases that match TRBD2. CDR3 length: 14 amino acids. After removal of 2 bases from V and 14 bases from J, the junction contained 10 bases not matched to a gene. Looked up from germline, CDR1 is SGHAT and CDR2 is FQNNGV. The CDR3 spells CASSLRLAAGREYF. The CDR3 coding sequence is TGTGCCAGCAGCTTACGACTAGCGGCCGGGCGAGAGTACTTC.